Each of the 23 T cell receptor beta chains below was sequenced from the same sample in a study of blood T cell repertoires in COVID-19. Sequencing was performed with immunoSEQ multiplex PCR; in TCRdb, only in-frame clones are kept and a portion is missing. The table shows some 200,000 clones, with 65% to 90% occurring only once. Sequenced material: peripheral blood. All receptors derive from a woman between 65 and 79 years old with COVID-19, enrolled during active disease.

V is TRBV11-2 and J is TRBJ2-7; D gene unclear. Germline V gene sequence: CDR1 SGHAT, CDR2 FQNNGV. This CDR3 contains 14 residues. Trimming left V 1 base short and J 0 bases short, with 7 bases between. The CDR3 bases are TGTGCCAGCAGCTTAGCCCTGAGCTCCTACGAGCAGTACTTC. Protein sequence: CASSLALSSYEQYF. The full variable domain, completed using reference TRBV11-2 and TRBJ2-7, is EAGVAQSPRYKIIEKRQSVAFWCNPISGHATLYWYQQILGQGPKLLIQFQNNGVVDDSQLPKDRFSAERLKGVDSTLKIQPAKLEDSAVYLCASSLALSSYEQYFGPGTRLTVT.

This sequence joins TRBV5-1 and TRBJ2-7; D possibly corresponds to TRBD1 (5 bases). CDR3 length equals 14 residues. The V gene's germline CDR1 is SGHRS and CDR2 YFSETQ. Trimming took off 0 bases at V and 0 bases at J, with 7 bases between the two ends. CDR3 sequence: CASSLEGNSYEQYF. CDR3 DNA: TGCGCCAGCAGCTTGGAGGGGAACTCCTACGAGCAGTACTTC.

The chain couples TRBV30 to TRBJ2-1; the match to TRBD1 covers 10 bases. There are 15 residues in the CDR3. Losses at the gene ends were 2 bases for V and 6 bases for J; bases not matched to a gene: 7. Germline V gene sequence: CDR1 GTSNPN, CDR2 SVGIG (reference sequence). The CDR3 sequence: CAWSNDRGPLNEQFF. The DNA for the CDR3 is TGTGCCTGGAGTAATGACAGGGGGCCCCTCAATGAGCAGTTCTTC. The full variable domain, with the rest looked up from reference TRBV30 and TRBJ2-1, is SQTIHQWPATLVQPVGSPLSLECTVEGTSNPNLYWYRQAAGRGLQLLFYSVGIGQISSEVPQNLSASRPQDRQFILSSKKLLLSDSGFYLCAWSNDRGPLNEQFFGPGTRLTVL.

This chain connects TRBV4-2 to TRBJ2-7, with D unclear. This CDR3 is 15 amino acids long. Germline V gene sequence: CDR1 LGHNA, CDR2 YNFKEQ. Trimming pared 3 bases from V and 2 bases from J, leaving 14 bases between. CDR3 amino acids: CASSHPAGSTYEQYF. Here the CDR3 DNA reads TGTGCCAGCAGCCACCCGGCCGGGTCTACCTACGAGCAGTACTTC.

A remark on this clone: The identical CDR3 is also encoded by other nucleotide sequences in the sample. The V gene is TRBV5-1, the J gene TRBJ1-1; TRBD1 aligns across 10 bases. V lost 4 bases, J lost 1 base, and 7 bases stayed unmatched. CDR3 length: 16 amino acids. Germline V gene sequence: CDR1 SGHRS, CDR2 YFSETQ. The CDR3 sequence is CASSPRQGAGNTEAFF. In DNA, the CDR3 is TGCGCCAGCAGCCCCCGACAGGGGGCGGGGAACACTGAAGCTTTCTTT.

The gene calls are TRBV2 and TRBJ2-7, with TRBD2 as a possible D gene (6 bases). V lost 3 bases and J 4 bases, leaving 7 bases between the germline ends. The germline V gene has CDR1 SNHLY and CDR2 FYNNEI. The CDR3 runs to 12 residues. The CDR3 sequence is CASSDAGYEQYF. Written as DNA, the CDR3 is TGTGCCAGCAGTGACGCGGGGTACGAGCAGTACTTC.

This clone was observed a few times. V and J are TRBV6-1 and TRBJ1-2, with TRBD1 matching 7 bases. From germline, CDR1 is MNHNS and CDR2 SASEGT. V was pared by 3 bases and J by 8 bases, with 6 bases of the junction left unmatched. The CDR3 length is 13 residues. DNA for the CDR3: TGTGCCAGCAGTGACGGACAGGAGGGAGGCTACACCTTC. Residues: CASSDGQEGGYTF.

The chain employs TRBV2 and TRBJ2-3; D perhaps matches TRBD1 (5 bases). The germline CDR1 and CDR2 sequences are SNHLY and FYNNEI. Trimming cost V 8 bases and J 9 bases, with 15 bases left between them. CDR3 length: 12 amino acids. The CDR3 loop reads CASARGKETQYF. DNA for the CDR3: TGTGCCAGCGCTAGGGGTAAAGAGACGCAGTATTTT.

The chain carries TRBV29-1 and TRBJ2-2, with D uncertain. CDR3 size: 12 residues. Germline V CDR1 and CDR2: SQVTM, ANQGSEA. Trimming took 5 bases from V and 1 from J, leaving 5 bases between them. Here the CDR3 DNA reads TGCAGCGTTAGACAGAACACCGGGGAGCTGTTTTTT. Amino acid sequence: CSVRQNTGELFF.

The chain has TRBV7-2 and TRBJ2-3; 10 bases align to TRBD2. V dropped 1 base and J dropped 6; count of bases not matched to a gene: 4. In germline, CDR1 is SGHTA, CDR2 FQGNSA. The CDR3 is made up of 15 amino acids. The CDR3 region is CASSLVAGGGDTQYF. DNA of the CDR3: TGTGCCAGCAGCTTAGTAGCGGGGGGCGGGGATACGCAGTATTTT.

The V call is TRBV5-1, the J call TRBJ1-1; 10 nucleotides match TRBD1. Germline CDR1 reads SGHRS; CDR2 reads YFSETQ. CDR3 length equals 14 residues. Trimming cost V 2 bases and J 6 bases; bases outside gene matches: 4. CDR3: CASSLVGQGAEAFF. The CDR3 bases are TGCGCCAGCAGCTTAGTTGGACAGGGGGCTGAAGCTTTCTTT.

J is TRBJ2-3 and V is TRBV13; the match to TRBD2 covers 11 bases. The CDR3 consists of 18 residues. CDR1 PRHDT and CDR2 FYEKMQ come from the germline V gene (reference sequence). After removal of 4 bases from V and 0 bases from J, the junction contained 9 bases not matched to a gene. The CDR3 bases are TGTGCCAGCAGCTCCGGGACTAGCGGAACCTCTAGCACAGATACGCAGTATTTT. Translated, it gives CASSSGTSGTSSTDTQYF.

This chain joins TRBV12-5 and TRBJ2-1, with D maybe TRBD1 (5 bases). The V end lost 0 bases, the J end lost 8 bases, and 17 bases lay between the germline ends. Per germline, CDR1 LGHNT and CDR2 FRNRAP. The CDR3 contains 16 residues. This chain's CDR3 is CASGLVLVAGLDEQFF. CDR3 bases: TGTGCTAGTGGTTTGGTATTGGTGGCAGGGCTCGATGAGCAGTTCTTC.

The chain joins TRBV7-2 to TRBJ1-1; the D is unclear. This CDR3 contains 14 residues. The ends were cut back, 0 bases at V and 1 base at J, with 6 bases in the middle. Per the germline V gene, CDR1 is SGHTA and CDR2 is FQGNSA. CDR3 DNA sequence: TGTGCCAGCAGCTTAGCGTCCAGGAACACTGAAGCTTTCTTT. Its protein is CASSLASRNTEAFF.

This clone occurred once. The rearrangement links TRBV6-5 to TRBJ1-4, with TRBD1 as a possible D gene (6 bases). V shed 5 bases and J shed 6 bases, with 16 bases lying between them. In germline, CDR1 is MNHEY, CDR2 SVGAGI. There are 15 residues in the CDR3. CDR3 amino acids: CASSTDRIGDEKLFF. The DNA for the CDR3 is TGTGCCAGCAGTACCGACAGGATTGGGGATGAAAAACTGTTTTTT.

The chain combines TRBV19 with TRBJ1-3; 8 nucleotides align to TRBD1. This CDR3 comprises 16 residues. Germline trimming cut 5 bases from V and 5 bases from J; bases unmatched to any gene: 11. CDR1 is LNHDA, CDR2 SQIVND, per germline (reference sequence). The CDR3 is CASSALGQDGRNTIYF. The CDR3 region has the DNA TGTGCCAGTAGTGCCCTGGGACAGGATGGGCGAAACACCATATATTTT.

This sequence joins TRBV20-1 and TRBJ1-3, with D tentatively TRBD1 (5 bases). The CDR3 sequence is 16 residues long. Deletions cut 3 bases from V and 0 bases from J, with 15 bases between. Germline CDR1 DFQATT, CDR2 SNEGSKA (reference sequence). In DNA, the CDR3 is TGCAGTGCTAGTTCGGGACTCATGAGCTCTGGAAACACCATATATTTT. Translation gives CSASSGLMSSGNTIYF.

The V gene is TRBV9, the J gene TRBJ2-5; 8 nucleotides match TRBD2. The CDR3 loop spans 14 amino acids. With V trimmed by 4 bases and J by 5 bases, 7 bases remained unmatched. Per germline, CDR1 SGDLS and CDR2 YYNGEE. CDR3 bases: TGTGCCAGCAGCCTTGCCGGGAGGGACGAGACCCAGTACTTC. This gives the protein CASSLAGRDETQYF.

This chain joins TRBV19 and TRBJ1-2, with 12 bases identical to TRBD1. The V gene end was trimmed by 10 bases and the J gene end by 8 bases; junction bases not matched to a gene: 5. Germline V CDR1 and CDR2: LNHDA, SQIVND (reference sequence). The CDR3 has 12 residues. CDR3 amino acids: CATGTGGAGYTF. In DNA, the CDR3 is TGTGCCACCGGGACAGGGGGCGCCGGCTACACCTTC.

The V gene is TRBV10-3, the J gene TRBJ2-1, with a weak D call TRBD2 (6 bases). The V end was cut by 6 bases, the J end by 7 bases, with 16 bases between. CDR3 length: 14 residues. Germline CDR1 ENHRY, CDR2 SYGVKD. This CDR3 is CAIRNPGDINEQFF. For the CDR3, the DNA is TGTGCCATCAGAAATCCGGGAGACATAAATGAGCAGTTCTTC.

The CDR3 here is CASIKGGVGGGYTF. The CDR3 DNA reads TGTGCCAGCATAAAAGGGGGGGTTGGTGGAGGCTACACCTTC. The V call is TRBV28, the J call TRBJ1-2, with D perhaps matching TRBD1 (6 bases). The CDR3 spans 14 residues. V was trimmed by 7 bases and J by 8 bases, leaving 20 bases between them. Germline assignment: CDR1 MDHEN and CDR2 SYDVKM.

The rearrangement uses TRBV27 and TRBJ1-3; D perhaps matches TRBD1 (5 bases). Trimming took 1 base from V and 2 from J, leaving 9 bases between them. The CDR3 runs 15 residues. CDR1 and CDR2 (germline): MNHEY, SMNVEV (reference sequence). CDR3 loop: CASSLFGGAGNTIYF. DNA for the CDR3: TGTGCCAGCAGTTTATTCGGGGGGGCTGGAAACACCATATATTTT.

V gene TRBV9 combines with J gene TRBJ1-6; 9 nucleotides align to TRBD1. CDR3 length: 15 amino acids. V shed 4 bases and J 7 bases; nucleotides not matched to a gene: 6. Looked up from germline, CDR1 is SGDLS and CDR2 is YYNGEE. This CDR3 is CASSYDGTGNSPLHF. Here the CDR3 DNA reads TGTGCCAGCAGCTACGACGGGACAGGGAATTCACCCCTCCACTTT.